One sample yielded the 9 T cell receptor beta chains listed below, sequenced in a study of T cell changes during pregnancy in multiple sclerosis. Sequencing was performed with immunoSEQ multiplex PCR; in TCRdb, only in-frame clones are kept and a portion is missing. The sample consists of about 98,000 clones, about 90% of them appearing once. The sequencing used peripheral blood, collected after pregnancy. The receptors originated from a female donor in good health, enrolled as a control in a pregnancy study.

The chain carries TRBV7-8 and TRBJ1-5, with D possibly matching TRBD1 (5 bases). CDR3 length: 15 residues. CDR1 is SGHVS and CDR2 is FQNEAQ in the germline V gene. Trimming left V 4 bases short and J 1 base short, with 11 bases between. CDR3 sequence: CASSYQGISNQPQHF. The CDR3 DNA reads TGTGCCAGCAGCTACCAGGGTATCAGCAATCAGCCCCAGCATTTT.

The CDR3 region has the DNA TGTGCCAGCAGCTTGCAGGGGGTGCGGGAGACCCAGTACTTC. As protein: CASSLQGVRETQYF. The rearrangement joins TRBV11-2 to TRBJ2-5; 7 nucleotides line up with TRBD1. CDR1 and CDR2 (germline): SGHAT, FQNNGV. The CDR3 is 14 amino acids. V shed 3 bases, J shed 5 bases, and the junction held 6 bases outside the gene matches.

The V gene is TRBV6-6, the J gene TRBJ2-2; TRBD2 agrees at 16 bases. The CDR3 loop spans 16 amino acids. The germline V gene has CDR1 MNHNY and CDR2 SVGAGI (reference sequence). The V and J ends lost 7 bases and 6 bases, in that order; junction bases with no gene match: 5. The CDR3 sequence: CASIIGTSGGAGELFF. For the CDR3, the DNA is TGTGCCAGCATCATCGGGACTAGCGGGGGGGCCGGGGAGCTGTTTTTT.

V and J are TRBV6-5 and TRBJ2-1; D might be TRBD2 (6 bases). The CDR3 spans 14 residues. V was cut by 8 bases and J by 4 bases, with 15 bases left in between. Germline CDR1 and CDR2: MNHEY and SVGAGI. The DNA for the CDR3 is TGTGCCAGCGGGGGGTCCTTGGGGTACAATGAGCAGTTCTTC. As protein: CASGGSLGYNEQFF.

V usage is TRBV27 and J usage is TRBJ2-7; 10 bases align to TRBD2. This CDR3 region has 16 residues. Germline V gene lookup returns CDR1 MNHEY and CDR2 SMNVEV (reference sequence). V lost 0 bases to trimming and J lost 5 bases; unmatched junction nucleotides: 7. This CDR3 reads CASSLSALAGKHEQYF. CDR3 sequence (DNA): TGTGCCAGCAGTTTATCAGCACTAGCGGGAAAACACGAGCAGTACTTC.

The CDR3 sequence: CASSLARLRTDTQYF. For the CDR3, the DNA is TGTGCCAGCAGCTTAGCGCGTCTACGCACAGATACGCAGTATTTT. The chain combines TRBV7-2 with TRBJ2-3; no definite D call. There are 15 residues in the CDR3. Germline V gene lookup returns CDR1 SGHTA and CDR2 FQGNSA. V shed 0 bases and J shed 1 base, with 8 bases lying between them.

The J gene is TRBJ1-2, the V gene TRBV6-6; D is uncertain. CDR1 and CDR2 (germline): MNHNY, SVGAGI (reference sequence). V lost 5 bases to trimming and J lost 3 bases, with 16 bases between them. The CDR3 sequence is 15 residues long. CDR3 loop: CASSDPGEGDYGYTF. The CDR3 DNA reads TGTGCCAGCAGTGACCCCGGGGAGGGCGACTATGGCTACACCTTC.

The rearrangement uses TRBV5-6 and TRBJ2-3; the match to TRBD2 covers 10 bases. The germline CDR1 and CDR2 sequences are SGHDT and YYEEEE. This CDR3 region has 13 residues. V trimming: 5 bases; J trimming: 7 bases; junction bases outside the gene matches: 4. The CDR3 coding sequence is TGTGCCAGCAGAGGTAGCGGGAGGAATACGCAGTATTTT. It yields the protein CASRGSGRNTQYF.

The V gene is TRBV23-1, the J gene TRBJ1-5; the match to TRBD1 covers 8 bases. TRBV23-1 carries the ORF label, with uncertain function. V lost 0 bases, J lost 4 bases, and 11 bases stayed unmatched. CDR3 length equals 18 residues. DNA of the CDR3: TGCGCCAGCAGTCAATCCGACTTCGCAGGGGGCCGTAATCAGCCCCAGCATTTT. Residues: CASSQSDFAGGRNQPQHF.